This TCR beta chain is from a study of PD-1 blockade in classical Hodgkin lymphoma. Time point specified: cycle 4 day 1 (C4D1), after less than 7 weeks of nivolumab. After autologous stem cell transplantation all patients relapsed, and prior brentuximab vedotin exposure differed between cohorts. Libraries were prepared by immunoSEQ multiplex PCR; TCRdb keeps only in-frame clonotypes and omits some of them. This repertoire shows about 50,000 clones, around 74% found once; its top ten account for about an eighth. Germline lookup yields CDR1 SNHLY and CDR2 FYNNEI. V lost 8 bases, J lost 4 bases, and 9 bases lay in between. There are 12 residues in the CDR3.

The sample in question was peripheral blood mononuclear cells (PBMCs), obtained before the fourth cycle of nivolumab. This chain joins TRBV2 and TRBJ2-1; D possibly uses TRBD1 or TRBD2 (5 bases each). The sequence was collected from a human donor with classical Hodgkin lymphoma. This chain's CDR3 is CASRGAYNEQFF. The CDR3 bases are TGTGCCAGCCGAGGGGCTTACAATGAGCAGTTCTTC.